Shown below are 25 T cell receptor beta chains from a single sample sequenced in a study of blood T cell repertoires in COVID-19. Only in-frame clones appear in the TCRdb table, and some are missing; sequencing was by immunoSEQ multiplex PCR. The sample contains about 250,000 clones, roughly 85% of which appear only once. The material sequenced was peripheral blood. All receptors derive from a man aged 45-65 years with COVID-19, enrolled during active disease.

This chain uses TRBV2 with TRBJ2-2; 8 bases match TRBD1. This CDR3 comprises 15 residues. The germline V gene has CDR1 SNHLY and CDR2 FYNNEI. V was clipped by 5 bases and J by 7 bases; unmatched bases: 9. CDR3 bases: TGTGCCAGCAGTCAGGGCAGGGGGCGGATCGGGGAGCTGTTTTTT. Its translation: CASSQGRGRIGELFF.

The chain has TRBV15 and TRBJ1-2, with 8 bases that match TRBD1. There are 16 residues in the CDR3. V gave up 3 bases and J gave up 0 bases; unmatched junction bases: 6. Germline V gene sequence: CDR1 LNHNV, CDR2 YYDKDF (reference sequence). This CDR3 is CATSRGRGLSNYGYTF. Here the CDR3 DNA reads TGTGCCACCAGCAGGGGCAGGGGGCTATCTAACTATGGCTACACCTTC.

The V gene is TRBV6-5, the J gene TRBJ2-7; TRBD1 agrees at 9 bases. The length of the CDR3 is 14 residues. Germline loops: CDR1 MNHEY, CDR2 SVGAGI. V trimming: 6 bases; J trimming: 3 bases; junction bases outside the gene matches: 6. In DNA form, the CDR3 reads TGTGCCAGCAGGAAGACAGGGGGGAACTACGAGCAGTACTTC. This codes for CASRKTGGNYEQYF.

This chain joins TRBV5-6 and TRBJ2-7; the match to TRBD1 covers 10 bases. The ends lost 4 bases at V and 5 bases at J; junction bases unmatched: 6. In germline, CDR1 is SGHDT, CDR2 YYEEEE. CDR3 length: 14 amino acids. The CDR3 loop reads CASSGGTGVHEQYF. The CDR3 DNA is TGTGCCAGCAGCGGCGGGACAGGGGTTCACGAGCAGTACTTC.

The chain has TRBV7-6 and TRBJ2-2, with TRBD1 matching 9 bases. Trimming removed 1 base from V and 7 bases from J; junction bases left unmatched: 16. CDR3 length equals 19 residues. The germline gives CDR1 SGHVS, CDR2 FNYEAQ. CDR3 loop: CASSLEAENRGLKDGELFF. CDR3 bases: TGTGCCAGCAGCTTAGAGGCGGAGAACAGGGGGCTTAAGGACGGGGAGCTGTTTTTT.

CDR3 amino acids: CASSRGGANGNTIYF. CDR3 bases: TGCGCCAGCAGCCGCGGGGGCGCAAATGGAAACACCATATATTTT. V gene TRBV5-1 combines with J gene TRBJ1-3; tentative D call: TRBD1 (6 bases). This CDR3 is 15 amino acids long. Germline V gene data show CDR1 as SGHRS and CDR2 as YFSETQ. Deletions cut 4 bases from V and 3 bases from J, with 14 bases between.

The gene calls are TRBV3-1 (or the pseudogene TRBV3-2) and TRBJ1-2; perhaps TRBD1 as D (5 bases). Germline CDR1 LGHDT, CDR2 YNNKEL (reference sequence). This CDR3 is built from 14 residues. Trimming took 4 bases from V and 2 from J, leaving 11 bases between them. CDR3 DNA sequence: TGTGCCAGCAGCCCATCGGGGGGGAACTATGGCTACACCTTC. This encodes CASSPSGGNYGYTF.

This sequence joins TRBV5-1 and TRBJ2-6; no definite D call. With 4 bases removed from V and 0 bases from J, the gap between germline ends came to 8 bases. CDR1 SGHRS and CDR2 YFSETQ come from the germline V gene. The CDR3 runs 15 residues. Here the CDR3 reads CASSPGSSGANVLTF. In nucleotides, the CDR3 is TGCGCCAGCAGCCCAGGCAGCTCTGGGGCCAACGTCCTGACTTTC.

The chain joins TRBV6-1 to TRBJ2-7; possible D gene TRBD2, 7 bases. This CDR3 has 16 amino acids. Germline-derived CDR1 and CDR2 are MNHNS and SASEGT. V was clipped by 2 bases and J by 2 bases, with 16 bases between them. The CDR3 DNA reads as TGTGCCAGCAGTGAATGGGGAGGGACACCCACCTACGAGCAGTACTTC. Its translation: CASSEWGGTPTYEQYF.

This clone was observed a handful of times. CDR3 sequence (DNA): TGCGCCAGCAGCGACAAGGGTCGAGGGCACCTCTACAATGAGCAGTTCTTC. This translates into CASSDKGRGHLYNEQFF. The chain uses TRBV5-1 and TRBJ2-1, with TRBD2 as a possible D gene (5 bases). This CDR3 comprises 17 residues. Germline V gene data show CDR1 as SGHRS and CDR2 as YFSETQ. Trimming left V 4 bases short and J 3 bases short, with 20 bases between.

V usage is TRBV18 and J usage is TRBJ2-1, with TRBD2 identical over 12 bases. V shed 2 bases, J shed 9 bases, and the junction held 2 bases outside the gene matches. CDR1 and CDR2 from the germline V gene are KGHSH and LQKENI. The CDR3 loop spans 14 amino acids. CDR3 in amino acids: CASSPILAGGEQFF. The DNA for the CDR3 is TGTGCCAGCTCACCAATACTAGCGGGGGGTGAGCAGTTCTTC.

This CDR3 is CSVGGLPDYGYTF. CDR3 DNA sequence: TGCAGCGTTGGAGGCCTTCCGGACTATGGCTACACCTTC. V usage is TRBV29-1 and J usage is TRBJ1-2; D is uncertain. The CDR3 sequence is 13 residues long. Germline V gives CDR1 SQVTM, CDR2 ANQGSEA. With 4 bases removed from V and 3 bases from J, the gap between germline ends came to 12 bases. Full variable domain (missing parts from reference TRBV29-1 and TRBJ1-2): SAVISQKPSRDICQRGTSLTIQCQVDSQVTMMFWYRQQPGQSLTLIATANQGSEATYESGFVIDKFPISRPNLTFSTLTVSNMSPEDSSIYLCSVGGLPDYGYTFGSGTRLTVV.

This chain links TRBV21-1 with TRBJ2-5; no check of the table's D call, TRBD1, against the DNA was made. TRBV21-1 is recorded as a pseudogene. CDR3 length: 15 amino acids. CDR3 residues: CASSTKDRDQETQYF. CDR3 coding DNA: TGTGCCAGCAGCACCAAAGACAGGGACCAAGAGACCCAGTACTTC.

In its sample, this clone was seen a few times. The V call is TRBV7-3, the J call TRBJ1-1; 7 bases align to TRBD1. The junction had 4 bases not matched to a gene; V was cut back by 5 bases and J by 1 base. The CDR3 extends over 14 amino acids. CDR1 and CDR2 from the germline V gene are SGHTA and FQGTGA. CDR3 sequence (DNA): TGTGCCAGCAGCCGCGGACAGGCGAACACTGAAGCTTTCTTT. Its protein product is CASSRGQANTEAFF.

The chain has TRBV9 and TRBJ2-3; D is possibly TRBD1 (6 bases). Germline CDR1 and CDR2: SGDLS and YYNGEE. Trimming took off 2 bases at V and 1 base at J, with 11 bases between the two ends. The CDR3 is 15 amino acids. CDR3: CASSVGTIGTDTQYF. CDR3 nucleotides: TGTGCCAGCAGCGTTGGGACAATCGGCACAGATACGCAGTATTTT. Variable domain in full (rest from reference TRBV9 and TRBJ2-3): DSGVTQTPKHLITATGQRVTLRCSPRSGDLSVYWYQQSLDQGLQFLIQYYNGEERAKGNILERFSAQQFPDLHSELNLSSLELGDSALYFCASSVGTIGTDTQYFGPGTRLTVL.

V and J are TRBV6-5 and TRBJ2-5; D may be TRBD1 (6 bases). This CDR3 has 13 amino acids. Germline V CDR1 and CDR2: MNHEY, SVGAGI. V shed 6 bases and J shed 2 bases, with 10 bases lying between them. CDR3 amino acids: CASSRTVQETQYF. The CDR3 DNA reads as TGTGCCAGCAGCCGGACAGTTCAAGAGACCCAGTACTTC.

The chain combines TRBV6-6 with TRBJ1-5; 7 nucleotides match TRBD1. There are 14 residues in the CDR3. Germline V gene sequence: CDR1 MNHNY, CDR2 SVGAGI (reference sequence). With 5 bases clipped from V and 7 bases from J, the junction kept 8 bases outside the gene matches. This chain's CDR3 is CASSPRQGLQPQHF. CDR3 DNA sequence: TGTGCCAGCAGTCCGCGACAGGGTTTGCAGCCCCAGCATTTT.

The chain links TRBV10-1 to TRBJ1-1; 7 bases agree with TRBD1. Per germline, CDR1 WNHNN and CDR2 SYGVQD (reference sequence). The CDR3 length is 13 residues. V shed 5 bases, J shed 1 base, and the junction held 1 base outside the gene matches. CDR3 nucleotides: TGCGCCAGCAGTAACAGGGGGAACACTGAAGCTTTCTTT. Translated: CASSNRGNTEAFF.

The chain links TRBV19 to TRBJ2-5, with 7 positions matching TRBD2. Germline V CDR1 and CDR2: LNHDA, SQIVND (reference sequence). The CDR3 is made up of 15 amino acids. V lost 10 bases to trimming and J lost 4 bases; unmatched junction nucleotides: 15. CDR3 loop: CATKSSRGGTETQYF. In nucleotides, the CDR3 is TGTGCCACCAAATCATCCCGGGGAGGGACAGAGACCCAGTACTTC.

The table lists this clone with a count of one. The chain combines TRBV30 with TRBJ1-6, with D possibly being TRBD1 (5 bases). CDR1 and CDR2 from the germline V gene are GTSNPN and SVGIG (reference sequence). The length of the CDR3 is 14 residues. CDR3 bases: TGTGCTGGGCGGCGGGACGTAGGCAGGTCACCCCTCCACTTT. It translates to CAGRRDVGRSPLHF.

J is TRBJ2-5 and V is TRBV29-1, with D tentatively TRBD1 (6 bases). V was shortened by 5 bases and J by 2 bases, with 15 bases between the two germline ends. CDR1 is SQVTM and CDR2 is ANQGSEA in the germline V gene. The CDR3 extends over 14 amino acids. The CDR3 here is CSVSTGTRQETQYF. The CDR3, as DNA: TGCAGCGTTTCCACCGGGACACGGCAAGAGACCCAGTACTTC.

The chain links TRBV21-1 to TRBJ1-5; the table's TRBD1 call for D was not verified on the DNA. TRBV21-1 is shown as a pseudogene. The CDR3 runs 14 residues. CDR3 sequence: CASSLTGNNRPQHF. CDR3 coding DNA: TGTGCCAGCAGCCTCACAGGTAACAATCGGCCCCAGCATTTT.

V is TRBV9 and J is TRBJ2-3; the match to TRBD2 covers 8 bases. CDR1 and CDR2 (germline): SGDLS, YYNGEE. V lost 1 base and J lost 5; bases outside the gene matches: 15. The CDR3 has 18 residues. The CDR3 region has the DNA TGTGCCAGCAGCGTAAGGGGCACCGGGGGGGCAGTGGGAGATACGCAGTATTTT. It translates to CASSVRGTGGAVGDTQYF.

This chain links TRBV15 with TRBJ2-7, with 7 bases lining up with TRBD2. J was trimmed by 3 bases and V by 0 bases; bases with no gene match: 5. Germline V CDR1 and CDR2: LNHNV, YYDKDF (reference sequence). The CDR3 is 15 residues long. The DNA of the CDR3 is TGTGCCACCAGCAGAGATAGCGGGCCCTTCTACGAGCAGTACTTC. Residues: CATSRDSGPFYEQYF.

The J gene is TRBJ1-2, the V gene TRBV5-5; weak D call: TRBD1 (6 bases). The CDR3 has 16 amino acids. Germline V gene sequence: CDR1 SGHKS, CDR2 YYEKEE (reference sequence). V lost 5 bases and J lost 0, with 17 bases in between. This chain's CDR3 is CASRQGQTATNYGYTF. Written as DNA, the CDR3 is TGTGCCAGCAGACAAGGACAGACCGCCACTAACTATGGCTACACCTTC.